What follows are 10 T cell receptor beta chains derived from one specimen sequenced in a study of cytomegalovirus exposure and HLA in healthy donors. PCR employed 60 Vbeta and 13 Jbeta primers. Profiling relied on immunoSEQ multiplex PCR, and the TCRdb table lists in-frame clones only, not all of them. The sample lists 150,000 to 200,000 clones, less than 90% seen once, with almost 2% in the top ten. Sample: PBMCs. The receptors come from a woman in her late teens or twenties in good health and CMV-seronegative.

The V and J genes are TRBV2 and TRBJ1-1, with 8 bases identical to TRBD1. This CDR3 comprises 13 residues. The V gene end was trimmed by 3 bases and the J gene end by 9 bases; junction bases not matched to a gene: 6. Germline V gene sequence: CDR1 SNHLY, CDR2 FYNNEI. The CDR3 sequence is CASSEAWTGKAFF. DNA for the CDR3: TGTGCCAGCAGTGAGGCGTGGACAGGGAAAGCTTTCTTT.

The rearrangement joins TRBV19 to TRBJ2-3; D is perhaps TRBD2 (5 bases). The V end lost 3 bases, the J end lost 9 bases, and 13 bases lay between the germline ends. The germline CDR1 and CDR2 sequences are LNHDA and SQIVND (reference sequence). The CDR3 covers 13 residues. CDR3 in amino acids: CASSILLVKTQYF. The DNA for the CDR3 is TGTGCCAGTAGTATTCTACTAGTGAAAACGCAGTATTTT.

The chain links TRBV10-3 to TRBJ1-2; no firm D call. Germline loops: CDR1 ENHRY, CDR2 SYGVKD. The CDR3 has 14 amino acids. V was cut by 4 bases and J by 4 bases, with 13 bases left in between. CDR3 amino acids: CAISGEGSGYGYTF. The DNA for the CDR3 is TGTGCCATCAGTGGGGAGGGATCGGGCTATGGCTACACCTTC.

This clone was seen a handful of times. CDR3 sequence: CASSIIAGNEQFF. The CDR3 nucleotides are TGTGCCAGTAGTATCATCGCGGGGAATGAGCAGTTCTTC. The gene calls are TRBV19 and TRBJ2-1; possibly TRBD2 for D (6 bases). The CDR3 totals 13 residues. V shed 3 bases and J shed 7 bases, with 10 bases lying between them. In germline, CDR1 is LNHDA, CDR2 SQIVND (reference sequence).

The genes are TRBV27 and TRBJ2-5, with 9 bases fitting TRBD1. The V and J ends lost 4 bases and 6 bases, in that order; junction bases with no gene match: 15. There are 17 residues in the CDR3. In germline, CDR1 is MNHEY, CDR2 SMNVEV (reference sequence). DNA of the CDR3: TGTGCCAGCAGTTCCTTCCTCCGGGACAGGGAGGAGAAGACCCAGTACTTC. Protein product: CASSSFLRDREEKTQYF.

This chain connects TRBV19 to TRBJ1-2; D call uncertain. Germline loops: CDR1 LNHDA, CDR2 SQIVND (reference sequence). The V end lost 6 bases, the J end lost 6 bases, and 11 bases lay between the germline ends. This CDR3 region has 12 residues. The CDR3 loop reads CASREGYDGYTF. In nucleotides, the CDR3 is TGTGCCAGTAGGGAGGGATATGATGGCTACACCTTC.

The chain couples TRBV5-6 to TRBJ2-5, with D possibly being TRBD1 (7 bases). The germline V and J ends were trimmed by 1 base and 2 bases, with 18 bases remaining between them. The CDR3 contains 17 residues. Germline CDR1 SGHDT, CDR2 YYEEEE. In DNA, the CDR3 is TGTGCCAGCAGCTTGAAGGGGTGGGCAGGGGGGCAAGAGACCCAGTACTTC. Its protein product is CASSLKGWAGGQETQYF.

The chain couples TRBV5-1 to TRBJ1-1; TRBD1 matches at 7 bases. CDR3 length: 14 amino acids. Trimming removed 4 bases from V and 4 bases from J; junction bases left unmatched: 7. Germline-derived CDR1 and CDR2 are SGHRS and YFSETQ. The CDR3 spells CASSVRDSSTEAFF. In nucleotides, the CDR3 is TGCGCCAGCAGCGTTCGGGACAGCAGCACTGAAGCTTTCTTT. The whole variable domain, remainder taken from reference TRBV5-1 and TRBJ1-1, is KAGVTQTPRYLIKTRGQQVTLSCSPISGHRSVSWYQQTPGQGLQFLFEYFSETQRNKGNFPGRFSGRQFSNSRSEMNVSTLELGDSALYLCASSVRDSSTEAFFGQGTRLTVV.

The J gene is TRBJ1-6, the V gene TRBV7-6, with a weak D call TRBD1 (5 bases). V gave up 5 bases and J gave up 5 bases, with 22 bases separating them. Germline V gene lookup returns CDR1 SGHVS and CDR2 FNYEAQ. The CDR3 totals 18 residues. CDR3 sequence: CASSDIKGRQIDNSPLHF. The CDR3 bases are TGTGCCAGCAGCGACATTAAGGGGCGGCAGATAGATAATTCACCCCTCCACTTT.

The rearrangement links TRBV2 to TRBJ2-2, with 9 bases matching TRBD1. The CDR3 covers 14 residues. J was trimmed by 6 bases and V by 9 bases; bases with no gene match: 8. In germline, CDR1 is SNHLY, CDR2 FYNNEI. CDR3: CARSRDRAPGELFF. Written as DNA, the CDR3 is TGTGCCAGGAGCCGGGACAGGGCCCCCGGGGAGCTGTTTTTT.